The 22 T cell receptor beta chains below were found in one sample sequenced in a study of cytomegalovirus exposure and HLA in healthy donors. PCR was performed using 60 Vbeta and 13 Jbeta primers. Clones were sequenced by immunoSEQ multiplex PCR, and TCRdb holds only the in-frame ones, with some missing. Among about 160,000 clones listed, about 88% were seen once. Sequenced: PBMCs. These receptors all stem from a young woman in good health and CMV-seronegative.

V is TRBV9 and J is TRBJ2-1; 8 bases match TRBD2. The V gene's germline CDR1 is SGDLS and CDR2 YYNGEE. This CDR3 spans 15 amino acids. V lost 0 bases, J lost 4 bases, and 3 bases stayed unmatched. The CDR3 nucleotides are TGTGCCAGCAGCGTAGCGGGGGGGCGTTACAATGAGCAGTTCTTC. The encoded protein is CASSVAGGRYNEQFF.

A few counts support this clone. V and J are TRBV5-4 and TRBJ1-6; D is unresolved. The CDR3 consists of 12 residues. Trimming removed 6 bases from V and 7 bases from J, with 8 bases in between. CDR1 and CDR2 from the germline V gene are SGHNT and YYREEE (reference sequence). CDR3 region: CASKAGNSPLHF. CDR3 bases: TGTGCCAGCAAAGCGGGGAATTCACCCCTCCACTTT.

CDR3 protein: CASSRDFFSGNTIYF. The CDR3 region has the DNA TGTGCCAGCAGCCGGGACTTCTTCTCTGGAAACACCATATATTTT. This chain joins TRBV4-2 and TRBJ1-3, with a possible D match to TRBD1 (5 bases). CDR3 length equals 15 residues. V gave up 4 bases and J gave up 0 bases, with 10 bases separating them. The germline gives CDR1 LGHNA, CDR2 YNFKEQ.

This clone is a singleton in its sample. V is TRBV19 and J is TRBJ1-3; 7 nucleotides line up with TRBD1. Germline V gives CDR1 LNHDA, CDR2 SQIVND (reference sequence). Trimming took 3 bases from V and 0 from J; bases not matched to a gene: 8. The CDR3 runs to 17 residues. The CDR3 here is CASSMVHRGYSGNTIYF. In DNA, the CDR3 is TGTGCCAGTAGTATGGTGCACAGGGGATACTCTGGAAACACCATATATTTT.

The chain's CDR3 is CASSDRAGEKLFF. CDR3 DNA sequence: TGTGCCAGCAGTGACAGGGCTGGTGAAAAACTGTTTTTT. This chain connects TRBV6-1 to TRBJ1-4, with D possibly TRBD1 on 5 matching bases. The V gene's germline CDR1 is MNHNS and CDR2 SASEGT. The CDR3 loop spans 13 amino acids. Between the trimmed V and J ends, which lost 3 bases and 7 bases, there was a span of 9 bases.

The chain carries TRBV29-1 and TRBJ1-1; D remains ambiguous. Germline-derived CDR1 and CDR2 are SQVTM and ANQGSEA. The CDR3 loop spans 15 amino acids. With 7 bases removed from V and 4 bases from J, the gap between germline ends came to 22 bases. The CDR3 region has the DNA TGCAGCGCTAGCTTCGGTCGGAGTGGTCGCACTGAAGCTTTCTTT. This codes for CSASFGRSGRTEAFF.

Written as DNA, the CDR3 is TGTGCCAGCTCAATATCCAGCTCTGGAAACACCATATATTTT. It translates to CASSISSSGNTIYF. The genes are TRBV18 and TRBJ1-3; D not resolved. This CDR3 is 14 amino acids long. V was pared by 5 bases and J by 0 bases, with 8 bases between. Germline CDR1 reads KGHSH; CDR2 reads LQKENI. Complete variable domain (other parts from reference TRBV18 and TRBJ1-3): NAGVMQNPRHLVRRRGQEARLRCSPMKGHSHVYWYRQLPEEGLKFMVYLQKENIIDESGMPKERFSAEFPKEGPSILRIQQVVRGDSAAYFCASSISSSGNTIYFGEGSWLTVV.

This CDR3 reads CALCMGATDTQYF. DNA for the CDR3: TGTGCCTTATGTATGGGGGCTACAGATACGCAGTATTTT. The chain employs TRBV30 and TRBJ2-3; D perhaps matches TRBD1 (6 bases). Trimming stripped 7 bases from V and 3 bases from J, with 14 bases between. The germline gives CDR1 GTSNPN, CDR2 SVGIG (reference sequence). CDR3 length equals 13 residues.

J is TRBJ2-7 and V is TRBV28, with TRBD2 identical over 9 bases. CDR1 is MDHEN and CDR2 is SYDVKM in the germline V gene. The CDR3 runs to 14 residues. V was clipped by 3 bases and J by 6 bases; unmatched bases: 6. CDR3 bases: TGTGCCAGCAGTTTGGGCCTAGCGGGAACCGAGCAGTACTTC. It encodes CASSLGLAGTEQYF. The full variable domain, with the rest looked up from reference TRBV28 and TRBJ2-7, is DVKVTQSSRYLVKRTGEKVFLECVQDMDHENMFWYRQDPGLGLRLIYFSYDVKMKEKGDIPEGYSVSREKKERFSLILESASTNQTSMYLCASSLGLAGTEQYFGPGTRLTVT.

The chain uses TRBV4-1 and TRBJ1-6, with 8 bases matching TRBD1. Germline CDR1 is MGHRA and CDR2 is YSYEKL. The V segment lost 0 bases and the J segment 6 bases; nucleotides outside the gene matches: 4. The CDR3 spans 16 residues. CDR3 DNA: TGCGCCAGCAGCCAAGAGGGGGACAGGCCTAATTCACCCCTCCACTTT. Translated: CASSQEGDRPNSPLHF.

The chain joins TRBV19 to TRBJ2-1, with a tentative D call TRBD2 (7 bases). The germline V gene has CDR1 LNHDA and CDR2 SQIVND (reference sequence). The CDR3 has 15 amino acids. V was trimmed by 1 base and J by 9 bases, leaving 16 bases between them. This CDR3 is CASSIGIGGGGEQFF. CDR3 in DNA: TGTGCCAGTAGTATAGGAATCGGGGGAGGGGGTGAGCAGTTCTTC.

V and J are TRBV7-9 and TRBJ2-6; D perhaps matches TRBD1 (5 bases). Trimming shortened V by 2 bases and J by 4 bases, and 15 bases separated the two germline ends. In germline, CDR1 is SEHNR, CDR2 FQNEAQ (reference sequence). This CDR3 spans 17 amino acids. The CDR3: CASSLYRGSAGANVLTF. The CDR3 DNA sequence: TGTGCCAGCAGCTTATATAGGGGATCGGCCGGGGCCAACGTCCTGACTTTC.

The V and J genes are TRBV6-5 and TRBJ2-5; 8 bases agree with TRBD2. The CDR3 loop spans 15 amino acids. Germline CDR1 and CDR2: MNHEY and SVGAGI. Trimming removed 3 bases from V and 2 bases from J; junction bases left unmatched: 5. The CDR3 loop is CASSYLAGGQETQYF. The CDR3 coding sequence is TGTGCCAGCAGTTATCTGGCGGGAGGACAAGAGACCCAGTACTTC.

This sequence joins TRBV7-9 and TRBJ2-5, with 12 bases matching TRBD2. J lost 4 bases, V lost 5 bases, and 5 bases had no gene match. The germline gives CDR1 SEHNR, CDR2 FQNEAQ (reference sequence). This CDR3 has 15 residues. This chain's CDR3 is CASSPTSGSSETQYF. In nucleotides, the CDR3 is TGTGCCAGCAGCCCGACTAGCGGGAGTTCAGAGACCCAGTACTTC.

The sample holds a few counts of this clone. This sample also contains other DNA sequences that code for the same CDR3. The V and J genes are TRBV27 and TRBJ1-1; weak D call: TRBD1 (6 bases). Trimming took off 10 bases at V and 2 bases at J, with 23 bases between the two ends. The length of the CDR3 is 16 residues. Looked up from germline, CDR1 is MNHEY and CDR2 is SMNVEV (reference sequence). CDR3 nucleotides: TGTGCCACCAAGGGGGGGGTCCGGGACGTTAACACTGAAGCTTTCTTT. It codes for CATKGGVRDVNTEAFF.

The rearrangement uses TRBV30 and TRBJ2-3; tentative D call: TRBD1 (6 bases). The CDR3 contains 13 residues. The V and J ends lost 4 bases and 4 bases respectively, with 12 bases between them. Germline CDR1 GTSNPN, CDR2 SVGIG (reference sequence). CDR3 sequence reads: CAWTGAGADTQYF. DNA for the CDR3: TGTGCCTGGACAGGGGCAGGTGCAGATACGCAGTATTTT.

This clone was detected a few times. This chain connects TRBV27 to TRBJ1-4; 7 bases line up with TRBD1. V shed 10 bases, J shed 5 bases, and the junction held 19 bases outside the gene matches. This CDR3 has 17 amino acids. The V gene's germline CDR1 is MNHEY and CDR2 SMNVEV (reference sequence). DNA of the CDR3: TGTGCCACCCATAACCCCGGGACAGCCCTTGTGAATGAAAAACTGTTTTTT. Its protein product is CATHNPGTALVNEKLFF. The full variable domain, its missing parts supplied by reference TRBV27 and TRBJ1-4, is EAQVTQNPRYLITVTGKKLTVTCSQNMNHEYMSWYRQDPGLGLRQIYYSMNVEVTDKGDVPEGYKVSRKEKRNFPLILESPSPNQTSLYFCATHNPGTALVNEKLFFGSGTQLSVL.

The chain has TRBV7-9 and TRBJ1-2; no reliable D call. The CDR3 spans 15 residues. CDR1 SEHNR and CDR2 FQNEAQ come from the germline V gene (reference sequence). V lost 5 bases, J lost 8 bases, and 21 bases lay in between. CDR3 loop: CASSLTYDGSTGYTF. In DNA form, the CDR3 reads TGTGCCAGCAGCCTAACCTATGACGGGTCGACGGGCTACACCTTC.

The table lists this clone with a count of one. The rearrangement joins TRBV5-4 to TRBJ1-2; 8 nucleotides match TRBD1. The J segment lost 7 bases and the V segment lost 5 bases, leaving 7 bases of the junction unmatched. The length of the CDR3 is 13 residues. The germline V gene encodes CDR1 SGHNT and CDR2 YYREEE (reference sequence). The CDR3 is CASRPQGAGGYTF. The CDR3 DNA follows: TGTGCCAGCAGGCCCCAGGGGGCGGGTGGCTACACCTTC.

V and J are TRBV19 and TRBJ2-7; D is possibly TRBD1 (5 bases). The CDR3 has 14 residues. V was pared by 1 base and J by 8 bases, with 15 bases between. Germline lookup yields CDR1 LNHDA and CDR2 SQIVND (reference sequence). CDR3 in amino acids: CASSIGEPGRKQYF. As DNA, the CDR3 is TGTGCCAGTAGTATAGGTGAACCAGGGCGAAAGCAGTACTTC.

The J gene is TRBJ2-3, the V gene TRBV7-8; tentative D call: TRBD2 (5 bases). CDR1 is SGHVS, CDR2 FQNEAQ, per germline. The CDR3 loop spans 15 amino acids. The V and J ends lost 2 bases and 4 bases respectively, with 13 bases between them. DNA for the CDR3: TGTGCCAGCAGCTTACGAGGGTTAAGCGCAGATACGCAGTATTTT. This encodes CASSLRGLSADTQYF.

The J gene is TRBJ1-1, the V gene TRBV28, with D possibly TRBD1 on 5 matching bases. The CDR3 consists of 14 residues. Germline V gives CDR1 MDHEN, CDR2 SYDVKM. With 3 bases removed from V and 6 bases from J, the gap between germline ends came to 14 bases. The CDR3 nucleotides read TGTGCCAGCAGTTTCGGGGCGGGGATCGCTGAAGCTTTCTTT. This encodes CASSFGAGIAEAFF.